This T cell receptor (beta chain) appears in the sequencing data of a study of spatial heterogeneity in lung cancer. Whole-study context: Each distinct TCR and UMI combination averaged more than ten appearances in raw reads.

On each TCR cDNA molecule, a unique molecular identifier was present. TCRdb recomputed calls from the 5' RACE reads with MiXCR, one row per CDR3 protein. The sample has 30,000 to 45,000 distinct CDR3 sequences; around 7% are singletons. Time point in this sample: sample taken at primary tumor resection. Approximately 70 TRACERx patients with early, untreated non-small cell lung cancer donated samples. There are many counts of this clonotype. This receptor was obtained from a male donor with early-stage non-small cell lung cancer. Sequenced here: PBMCs, sampled at surgery.

The chain's CDR3 is CASSPTAPGTRPIAQYF. CDR3 DNA: TGTGCCAGCTCACCAACGGCACCCGGGACTCGCCCAATAGCGCAGTATTTT. The V call is TRBV18, the J call TRBJ2-3; the D gene is possibly TRBD2 (6 bases). V was shortened by 2 bases and J by 10 bases, with 25 bases between the two germline ends. The germline V gene has CDR1 KGHSH and CDR2 LQKENI. This CDR3 comprises 17 residues.